This T cell receptor beta chain was profiled in a study of T cell responses to AZD1222 COVID-19 vaccine. V was cut by 8 bases and J by 4 bases, with 17 bases left in between. Germline CDR1 and CDR2: MNHEY and SVGAGI. This CDR3 spans 15 amino acids. On this clone itself: Its antigen is unknown.

The table came from immunoSEQ multiplex PCR; TCRdb's copy has only in-frame clones and leaves some out. The repertoire consists of some 74,000 clones, with approximately 87% occurring once and the leading ten covering over 1.3%. Findings of the study overall: Unmutated variant regions reportedly attract nearly half of all spike-specific TCRs. CD4 TCRs linked to vaccination spanned spike, dominating at 160-218 and 743-854. Repertoires were obtained only post-peak T cell response.

The V and J genes are TRBV6-5 and TRBJ2-2; TRBD2 might be the D (7 bases). Here the sequenced sample was peripheral blood, taken 28 days after the second AZD1222 dose. The origin of this receptor is an adult who received the AZD1222 COVID-19 vaccine. The CDR3 spells CASGFLGGATGELFF. DNA for the CDR3: TGTGCCAGCGGGTTCCTAGGGGGGGCCACCGGGGAGCTGTTTTTT.